Listed below are T cell receptor beta chains from one sample, sequenced in a study of blood T cell repertoires in COVID-19. Measured with immunoSEQ multiplex PCR; TCRdb has only the in-frame clones, and not every one. The sample shows some 290,000 clones, about nine tenths of them seen only once. The sequenced sample was peripheral blood. The receptors come from a woman aged 25 to 39 with COVID-19, enrolled during active disease. The CDR3 runs from the conserved cysteine through the conserved F or W. Each record gives: V gene, J gene, clone size, D gene, CDR3 length, CDR3 DNA, CDR3 protein. A D gene is named only where the DNA matches it firmly. Clone size is stated in some rows and not others, as once, few, many or a class when expanded.

V gene: TRBV2; J gene: TRBJ2-1; clone size: NA; D gene: TRBD2; CDR3 length: 11; CDR3 DNA: TGTGCCGGGGGACTAGCGGATGAGCAGTTCTTC; CDR3 protein: CAGGLADEQFF
V gene: TRBV7-3; J gene: TRBJ2-7; clone size: NA; D gene: NA; CDR3 length: 15; CDR3 DNA: TGTGCCAGCAGCTTAACGGGAGCCCAGCCCTACGAGCAGTACTTC; CDR3 protein: CASSLTGAQPYEQYF
V gene: TRBV10-3; J gene: TRBJ1-5; clone size: once; D gene: NA; CDR3 length: 13; CDR3 DNA: TGTGCCATCAGTGAGGGGGGGTTACAGCCCCAGCATTTT; CDR3 protein: CAISEGGLQPQHF
V gene: TRBV7-9; J gene: TRBJ2-7; clone size: NA; D gene: TRBD2; CDR3 length: 19; CDR3 DNA: TGTGCCAGCAGCTGGTCTAGCGGGAGGGCCAACTCCCCTAACTACGAGCAGTACTTC; CDR3 protein: CASSWSSGRANSPNYEQYF
V gene: TRBV9; J gene: TRBJ1-1; clone size: NA; D gene: NA; CDR3 length: 14; CDR3 DNA: TGTGCCAGCAGCACAAAGACGGGGAACACTGAAGCTTTCTTT; CDR3 protein: CASSTKTGNTEAFF
V gene: TRBV5-1; J gene: TRBJ1-1; clone size: few; D gene: NA; CDR3 length: 14; CDR3 DNA: TGCGCCAGCAGCCCCGGACTGTCGAACACTGAAGCTTTCTTT; CDR3 protein: CASSPGLSNTEAFF
V gene: TRBV28; J gene: TRBJ1-2; clone size: few; D gene: NA; CDR3 length: 15; CDR3 DNA: TGTGCCAGCAGTTTTCCAACAGAGCTTAACTATGGCTACACCTTC; CDR3 protein: CASSFPTELNYGYTF
V gene: TRBV7-9; J gene: TRBJ1-3; clone size: NA; D gene: NA; CDR3 length: 17; CDR3 DNA: TGTGCCAGCAGCCCGCAGTTAGGACAGCCTAATGAGGACACCATATATTTT; CDR3 protein: CASSPQLGQPNEDTIYF
V gene: TRBV5-1; J gene: TRBJ2-7; clone size: NA; D gene: TRBD1; CDR3 length: 15; CDR3 DNA: TGCGCCAGCAGCTTATCAGCTCAGGGGGCCGACGAGCAGTACTTC; CDR3 protein: CASSLSAQGADEQYF
V gene: TRBV6-1; J gene: TRBJ2-7; clone size: few; D gene: NA; CDR3 length: 15; CDR3 DNA: TGTGCCAGCAGTGAAACAGATGCTAGCTCGTACGAGCAGTACTTC; CDR3 protein: CASSETDASSYEQYF
V gene: TRBV19; J gene: TRBJ2-7; clone size: NA; D gene: NA; CDR3 length: 12; CDR3 DNA: TGTGCCAGTACTACAGGTATGGGGGAGCAGTACTTC; CDR3 protein: CASTTGMGEQYF
V gene: TRBV4-3; J gene: TRBJ1-4; clone size: NA; D gene: TRBD1; CDR3 length: 15; CDR3 DNA: TGCGCCAGCAGCCAAGATTTGAGGACAGGGGAGAAACTGTTTTTT; CDR3 protein: CASSQDLRTGEKLFF
V gene: TRBV7-9; J gene: TRBJ2-1; clone size: NA; D gene: NA; CDR3 length: 11; CDR3 DNA: TGTGCCAGCAGCCCGGGTGGAGAGCAGTTCTTC; CDR3 protein: CASSPGGEQFF
V gene: TRBV5-1; J gene: TRBJ2-7; clone size: NA; D gene: NA; CDR3 length: 14; CDR3 DNA: TGCGCCAGCAGCTTGTCCCATACAACCTACGAGCAGTACTTC; CDR3 protein: CASSLSHTTYEQYF
V gene: TRBV4-3; J gene: TRBJ1-2; clone size: NA; D gene: NA; CDR3 length: 15; CDR3 DNA: TGCGCCAGCAGCCAAGAATCAGGGGTGGGATATGGCTACACCTTC; CDR3 protein: CASSQESGVGYGYTF
V gene: TRBV11-3; J gene: TRBJ2-7; clone size: NA; D gene: NA; CDR3 length: 14; CDR3 DNA: TGTGCCAGCAGCTTGGAAGGCCGCACAGGGACGTGGTACTTC; CDR3 protein: CASSLEGRTGTWYF
V gene: TRBV28; J gene: TRBJ1-1; clone size: NA; D gene: TRBD1; CDR3 length: 14; CDR3 DNA: TGTGCCAGCAGTCCGGACAGGGGGAAGACTGAAGCTTTCTTT; CDR3 protein: CASSPDRGKTEAFF
V gene: TRBV18; J gene: TRBJ1-6; clone size: NA; D gene: NA; CDR3 length: 14; CDR3 DNA: TGTGCCAGCTCACCAACTCAGAGGGATTCACCCCTCCACTTT; CDR3 protein: CASSPTQRDSPLHF
V gene: TRBV7-2; J gene: TRBJ2-1; clone size: NA; D gene: TRBD2; CDR3 length: 15; CDR3 DNA: TGTGCCAGCAGCCCGGGACTAGCGGGATACAATGAGCAGTTCTTC; CDR3 protein: CASSPGLAGYNEQFF
V gene: TRBV24-1; J gene: TRBJ1-2; clone size: NA; D gene: TRBD1; CDR3 length: 15; CDR3 DNA: TGTGCCACCAGTGGGGAAGGACAGGGGGTAGATGGCTACACCTTC; CDR3 protein: CATSGEGQGVDGYTF
V gene: TRBV19; J gene: TRBJ2-7; clone size: NA; D gene: NA; CDR3 length: 12; CDR3 DNA: TGTGCCAGTAGTAGAGACAGCTACGAGCAGTACTTC; CDR3 protein: CASSRDSYEQYF
V gene: TRBV6-5; J gene: TRBJ1-5; clone size: NA; D gene: TRBD1; CDR3 length: 13; CDR3 DNA: TGTGCCAGCCGTCGGACAGGGAATCAGCCCCAGCATTTT; CDR3 protein: CASRRTGNQPQHF
V gene: TRBV5-1; J gene: TRBJ2-7; clone size: NA; D gene: TRBD1; CDR3 length: 14; CDR3 DNA: TGCGCCAGCAGCTCAAGGACAGGGGGCTACGAGCAGTACTTC; CDR3 protein: CASSSRTGGYEQYF
V gene: TRBV28; J gene: TRBJ2-3; clone size: NA; D gene: NA; CDR3 length: 13; CDR3 DNA: TGTGCCAGCCGTCGGGGGAGAGGGGATACGCAGTATTTT; CDR3 protein: CASRRGRGDTQYF
V gene: TRBV2; J gene: TRBJ2-1; clone size: NA; D gene: TRBD2; CDR3 length: 15; CDR3 DNA: TGTGCCAGTTCCCCCGGAGCGGGAGGGACCAATGAGCAGTTCTTC; CDR3 protein: CASSPGAGGTNEQFF
V gene: TRBV5-6; J gene: TRBJ2-7; clone size: NA; D gene: TRBD1; CDR3 length: 13; CDR3 DNA: TGTGCCAGCAGCTTGGTACAGGGGAGCGAGCAGTACTTC; CDR3 protein: CASSLVQGSEQYF
V gene: TRBV28; J gene: TRBJ1-2; clone size: few; D gene: NA; CDR3 length: 10; CDR3 DNA: TGTGCCAGCAGTGCCCAGGGCTACACCTTC; CDR3 protein: CASSAQGYTF
V gene: TRBV7-8; J gene: TRBJ1-5; clone size: NA; D gene: NA; CDR3 length: 16; CDR3 DNA: TGTGCCAGCAGCTTCGACAGCGGGCATAGCAATCAGCCCCAGCATTTT; CDR3 protein: CASSFDSGHSNQPQHF
V gene: TRBV7-2; J gene: TRBJ2-5; clone size: NA; D gene: TRBD2; CDR3 length: 16; CDR3 DNA: TGTGCCAGCAGCTTAGCGATAGCGGGAGGGAGTGAGACCCAGTACTTC; CDR3 protein: CASSLAIAGGSETQYF
V gene: TRBV24-1; J gene: TRBJ2-7; clone size: NA; D gene: NA; CDR3 length: 14; CDR3 DNA: TGTGCCACCAGTGAAGGCGGAGCCTCCTACGAGCAGTACTTC; CDR3 protein: CATSEGGASYEQYF
V gene: TRBV19; J gene: TRBJ1-5; clone size: NA; D gene: NA; CDR3 length: 13; CDR3 DNA: TGTGCCAGTAGTATAGATAGAGTTCAGCCCCAGCATTTT; CDR3 protein: CASSIDRVQPQHF
V gene: TRBV27; J gene: TRBJ2-7; clone size: NA; D gene: TRBD1; CDR3 length: 14; CDR3 DNA: TGTGCCAGCAGTTTAAGGGGACAGCACTACGAGCAGTACTTC; CDR3 protein: CASSLRGQHYEQYF
V gene: TRBV19; J gene: TRBJ2-5; clone size: NA; D gene: NA; CDR3 length: 14; CDR3 DNA: TGTGCCAGTAGTCGCCAAGCGGTGCAGGAGACCCAGTACTTC; CDR3 protein: CASSRQAVQETQYF
V gene: TRBV4-1; J gene: TRBJ2-3; clone size: NA; D gene: NA; CDR3 length: 15; CDR3 DNA: TGCGCCAGCAGCCAAGCTCCCCTCTCGGGGGATACGCAGTATTTT; CDR3 protein: CASSQAPLSGDTQYF